Below, 30 T cell receptor beta chains from the same sample are listed, as sequenced in a study of blood T cell repertoires in COVID-19. Profiled with immunoSEQ multiplex PCR; TCRdb holds only in-frame clones, not every one. The table lists 84,000 or so clones, roughly 80% of them singletons. Sequencing input: peripheral blood. The receptors stem from a woman over 75 with acute or convalescent COVID-19.

The gene calls are TRBV27 and TRBJ1-2; 8 positions agree with TRBD1. The ends lost 6 bases at V and 6 bases at J; junction bases unmatched: 9. Germline assignment: CDR1 MNHEY and CDR2 SMNVEV (reference sequence). The CDR3 contains 14 residues. CDR3 nucleotides: TGTGCCAGCAGCCCCCGGACAGGGAGAGATGGCTACACCTTC. Encoded protein: CASSPRTGRDGYTF.

The sample holds many counts of this clone. Written as DNA, the CDR3 is TGTGCCACCAGCTTAGCGGGGGGAGAGACCCAGTACTTC. The encoded protein is CATSLAGGETQYF. V is TRBV24-1 and J is TRBJ2-5, with TRBD2 identical over 10 bases. This CDR3 region has 13 residues. V shed 7 bases, J shed 4 bases, and the junction held 2 bases outside the gene matches. Germline CDR1 KGHDR, CDR2 SFDVKD.

V is TRBV3-1 (or the pseudogene TRBV3-2) and J is TRBJ1-1; D may be TRBD1 (5 bases). The CDR3 covers 15 residues. Between the trimmed V and J ends, which lost 3 bases and 3 bases, there was a span of 14 bases. CDR1 is LGHDT and CDR2 is YNNKEL in the germline V gene (reference sequence). The CDR3 DNA reads as TGTGCCAGCAGCCAGGGGCCTCGAGGATACACTGAAGCTTTCTTT. Translating it yields CASSQGPRGYTEAFF.

The chain carries TRBV2 and TRBJ2-5; the match to TRBD1 covers 7 bases. This CDR3 region has 13 residues. Germline assignment: CDR1 SNHLY and CDR2 FYNNEI. Germline trimming cut 4 bases from V and 2 bases from J; bases unmatched to any gene: 1. The CDR3 protein is CASSGDRQETQYF. The CDR3 DNA is TGTGCCAGCAGTGGGGACAGACAAGAGACCCAGTACTTC.

This clone was seen only a few times. The CDR3 nucleotides read TGCGCCAGCAGCTTGGGGCTAGCGGGCCGCACAGATACGCAGTATTTT. The encoded protein is CASSLGLAGRTDTQYF. This rearrangement joins TRBV5-1 to TRBJ2-3; 8 bases are shared with TRBD2. Per germline, CDR1 SGHRS and CDR2 YFSETQ. The length of the CDR3 is 16 residues. Trimming cost V 0 bases and J 1 base; bases outside gene matches: 4.

The genes are TRBV3-1 (or the pseudogene TRBV3-2) and TRBJ1-5; D is unclear. The length of the CDR3 is 14 residues. The V gene lost 0 bases and the J gene lost 6 bases, with 9 bases spanning the gap. Germline CDR1 reads LGHDT; CDR2 reads YNNKEL (reference sequence). The CDR3: CASSQDPGGQPQHF. The CDR3 DNA is TGTGCCAGCAGCCAAGATCCGGGAGGTCAGCCCCAGCATTTT.

V is TRBV30 and J is TRBJ2-5, with 7 bases aligning to TRBD1. This CDR3 is 11 amino acids long. The trim removed 4 bases at V and 5 bases at J, leaving 1 base unmatched. Germline assignment: CDR1 GTSNPN and CDR2 SVGIG (reference sequence). The CDR3 is CAWTRGETQYF. CDR3 DNA sequence: TGTGCCTGGACCAGGGGGGAGACCCAGTACTTC.

This clone showed up just a few times. V is TRBV10-3 and J is TRBJ1-1; 8 bases fit TRBD1. J lost 1 base, V lost 4 bases, and 5 bases had no gene match. There are 15 residues in the CDR3. In germline, CDR1 is ENHRY, CDR2 SYGVKD. CDR3 DNA: TGTGCCATCAGTGGGGCCGGGACAGGGAACACTGAAGCTTTCTTT. Amino acids: CAISGAGTGNTEAFF.

The chain employs TRBV19 and TRBJ2-1, with D tentatively TRBD2 (5 bases). V dropped 1 base and J dropped 5 bases, with 9 bases sitting between them. Germline V gene lookup returns CDR1 LNHDA and CDR2 SQIVND (reference sequence). This CDR3 has 14 amino acids. CDR3 sequence (DNA): TGTGCCAGTAGTATAGGAGGCGGGCACAATGAGCAGTTCTTC. This encodes CASSIGGGHNEQFF.

The chain couples TRBV30 to TRBJ1-3, with a weak D call TRBD1 (5 bases). This CDR3 spans 15 amino acids. The ends were cut back, 1 base at V and 3 bases at J, with 13 bases in the middle. The germline CDR1 and CDR2 sequences are GTSNPN and SVGIG (reference sequence). For the CDR3, the DNA is TGTGCCTGGAGTGCCACGCGGGGGATTGGAAACACCATATATTTT. Translating it yields CAWSATRGIGNTIYF.

The rearrangement uses TRBV7-3 and TRBJ1-2; 7 positions match TRBD1. CDR1 is SGHTA, CDR2 FQGTGA, per germline. CDR3 length equals 13 residues. V lost 4 bases and J lost 7; bases outside the gene matches: 6. The chain's CDR3 is CASSSGDRRGYTF. Written as DNA, the CDR3 is TGTGCCAGCAGCTCCGGGGACAGACGTGGCTACACCTTC.

The rearrangement joins TRBV3-1 (or the pseudogene TRBV3-2) to TRBJ1-2; maybe TRBD1 (5 bases). Deletions cut 0 bases from V and 4 bases from J, with 9 bases between. Per the germline V gene, CDR1 is LGHDT and CDR2 is YNNKEL (reference sequence). The CDR3 extends over 14 amino acids. CDR3 loop: CASSQEPGSYGYTF. The CDR3 nucleotides read TGTGCCAGCAGCCAAGAACCAGGGTCCTATGGCTACACCTTC.

The V gene is TRBV11-1, the J gene TRBJ2-2, with D perhaps matching TRBD1 (6 bases). Deletions cut 4 bases from V and 6 bases from J, with 15 bases between. The CDR3 spans 15 residues. From germline, CDR1 is SGHAT and CDR2 FQDESV (reference sequence). DNA for the CDR3: TGTGCCAGCAGCTCACAGGGCTCAATCCCCGGGGAGCTGTTTTTT. Its translation is CASSSQGSIPGELFF.

The chain carries TRBV21-1 and TRBJ1-6. TRBV21-1 is tagged as a pseudogene. The CDR3 loop spans 13 amino acids. The CDR3 DNA reads TGTGCCAGCAGCAAAGGCGTCTACTCACCCCTCCACTTT. Its translation: CASSKGVYSPLHF.

The chain couples TRBV5-5 to TRBJ2-1; 9 nucleotides match TRBD2. Germline CDR1 is SGHKS and CDR2 is YYEKEE (reference sequence). With V trimmed by 4 bases and J by 7 bases, 9 bases remained unmatched. This CDR3 comprises 15 residues. The CDR3 DNA sequence: TGTGCCAGCAGCCCCCGGGCGGGGGGGCCAAATGAGCAGTTCTTC. It encodes CASSPRAGGPNEQFF.

The rearrangement joins TRBV19 to TRBJ2-5, with 8 positions matching TRBD1. V shed 8 bases and J 5 bases; nucleotides not matched to a gene: 4. Germline lookup yields CDR1 LNHDA and CDR2 SQIVND (reference sequence). The CDR3 consists of 12 residues. CDR3 in DNA: TGTGCCAGTCGGGACAGGTCGGAGACCCAGTACTTC. Translation: CASRDRSETQYF.

This chain joins TRBV2 and TRBJ1-2, with D perhaps TRBD1 (5 bases). The CDR3 is 15 amino acids. Germline V gene lookup returns CDR1 SNHLY and CDR2 FYNNEI. Trimming took off 3 bases at V and 4 bases at J, with 15 bases between the two ends. CDR3 loop: CASSETQGGGYGYTF. The DNA of the CDR3 is TGTGCCAGCAGTGAGACGCAGGGAGGCGGCTATGGCTACACCTTC. The entire variable domain, with the rest obtained from reference TRBV2 and TRBJ1-2, is as follows: EPEVTQTPSHQVTQMGQEVILRCVPISNHLYFYWYRQILGQKVEFLVSFYNNEISEKSEIFDDQFSVERPDGSNFTLKIRSTKLEDSAMYFCASSETQGGGYGYTFGSGTRLTVV.

This clone was detected only a few times. The chain carries TRBV6-5 and TRBJ1-2, with TRBD1 as a possible D gene (5 bases). CDR1 is MNHEY and CDR2 is SVGAGI in the germline V gene. The CDR3 is made up of 14 amino acids. The germline V and J ends were trimmed by 6 bases and 1 base, with 12 bases remaining between them. The CDR3, as DNA: TGTGCCAGCAGACTGACAGTCAATAACTATGGCTACACCTTC. Its protein is CASRLTVNNYGYTF.

This clone was detected once. The J gene is TRBJ2-5, the V gene TRBV9; 9 nucleotides agree with TRBD2. V dropped 4 bases and J dropped 5; count of bases not matched to a gene: 12. CDR3 size: 16 residues. Germline V gives CDR1 SGDLS, CDR2 YYNGEE. DNA for the CDR3: TGTGCCAGCAGCCCCCCCGGGGGCCTAGCGGGGGAGACCCAGTACTTC. Protein: CASSPPGGLAGETQYF.

This clone was recorded once. The chain couples TRBV6-5 to TRBJ2-7, with TRBD1 matching over 7 bases. The J segment lost 2 bases and the V segment lost 7 bases, leaving 5 bases of the junction unmatched. Per the germline V gene, CDR1 is MNHEY and CDR2 is SVGAGI. This CDR3 comprises 13 residues. CDR3 sequence (DNA): TGTGCCAGCACCCGGACAGGTACCTACGAGCAGTACTTC. Amino acids: CASTRTGTYEQYF.

This chain links TRBV15 with TRBJ1-2; 7 nucleotides line up with TRBD1. V lost 6 bases to trimming and J lost 7 bases; unmatched junction nucleotides: 14. Germline-derived CDR1 and CDR2 are LNHNV and YYDKDF (reference sequence). There are 15 residues in the CDR3. The CDR3 region is CATRYTGTQGVGYTF. The CDR3 DNA reads TGTGCCACCAGATATACCGGGACCCAGGGGGTTGGCTACACCTTC. Full variable domain (remainder filled in from reference TRBV15 and TRBJ1-2): DAMVIQNPRYQVTQFGKPVTLSCSQTLNHNVMYWYQQKSSQAPKLLFHYYDKDFNNEADTPDNFQSRRPNTSFCFLDIRSPGLGDTAMYLCATRYTGTQGVGYTFGSGTRLTVV.

The gene calls are TRBV6-5 and TRBJ1-3, with unresolved D. The ends were cut back, 8 bases at V and 0 bases at J, with 5 bases in the middle. The CDR3 consists of 12 residues. Germline V gives CDR1 MNHEY, CDR2 SVGAGI. The CDR3 sequence: CASEASGNTIYF. In nucleotides, the CDR3 is TGTGCCAGCGAGGCCTCTGGAAACACCATATATTTT.

This sequence joins TRBV21-1 and TRBJ1-2; TRBD1, the table's D call, was not compared with the DNA. TRBV21-1 is a pseudogene. This CDR3 has 16 residues. CDR3 bases: TGTGCCAGCAGCACCCCGAGGGACATGACTTACTATGGCTACACCTTC. Encoded protein: CASSTPRDMTYYGYTF.

CDR3 in amino acids: CASSFFSMVTESGYTF. The DNA of the CDR3 is TGTGCCAGCAGTTTCTTCTCCATGGTCACAGAAAGTGGCTACACCTTC. The rearrangement links TRBV27 to TRBJ1-2; D is ambiguous. V was trimmed by 3 bases and J by 7 bases, leaving 21 bases between them. Germline V gene lookup returns CDR1 MNHEY and CDR2 SMNVEV (reference sequence). The CDR3 contains 16 residues.

V gene TRBV6-5 combines with J gene TRBJ2-7; 7 bases agree with TRBD1. Losses at the gene ends were 8 bases for V and 0 bases for J; bases not matched to a gene: 7. Looked up from germline, CDR1 is MNHEY and CDR2 is SVGAGI. CDR3 length equals 14 residues. The DNA of the CDR3 is TGTGCCAGCGATCCCGGGACAGTCTCCTACGAGCAGTACTTC. This gives the protein CASDPGTVSYEQYF.

The CDR3 nucleotides are TGTGCCACCAGCAGAGATGAGGGTGGGACTGAAGCTTTCTTT. The encoded protein is CATSRDEGGTEAFF. The rearrangement joins TRBV15 to TRBJ1-1; D gene uncertain. V was trimmed by 0 bases and J by 5 bases, leaving 10 bases between them. The germline CDR1 and CDR2 sequences are LNHNV and YYDKDF (reference sequence). The length of the CDR3 is 14 residues.

The chain combines TRBV11-2 with TRBJ1-4, with D maybe TRBD1 (6 bases). The CDR3 totals 14 residues. V was clipped by 8 bases and J by 7 bases, with 17 bases between them. The germline CDR1 and CDR2 sequences are SGHAT and FQNNGV. CDR3: CASGAGTFTEKLFF. CDR3 sequence (DNA): TGTGCCAGCGGGGCTGGGACATTCACTGAAAAACTGTTTTTT.

The chain links TRBV9 to TRBJ2-2; 7 positions match TRBD1. The CDR3 consists of 15 residues. With 3 bases clipped from V and 5 bases from J, the junction kept 7 bases outside the gene matches. Per germline, CDR1 SGDLS and CDR2 YYNGEE. The CDR3 spells CASSADRAITGELFF. For the CDR3, the DNA is TGTGCCAGCAGCGCAGACAGGGCGATTACCGGGGAGCTGTTTTTT.

The genes are TRBV6-5 and TRBJ2-3, with 7 positions matching TRBD1. CDR3 length: 14 residues. Germline CDR1 is MNHEY and CDR2 is SVGAGI. Germline trimming cut 5 bases from V and 3 bases from J; bases unmatched to any gene: 5. CDR3 coding DNA: TGTGCCAGCAGTCGGGACAGTCGTACAGATACGCAGTATTTT. Translated, it gives CASSRDSRTDTQYF.

The genes are TRBV12-3 or TRBV12-4 and TRBJ2-7; the D gene is possibly TRBD1 (6 bases). Trimming stripped 8 bases from V and 7 bases from J, with 15 bases between. The CDR3 totals 12 residues. CDR3 amino acids: CASGGGQREQYF. CDR3 DNA: TGTGCCAGCGGGGGTGGACAGAGAGAGCAGTACTTC.